The next 28 T cell receptor beta chains were all read from a single sample in a study of CD8+CD57+ T cells in acquired aplastic anemia (dated by TCRdb to 2016 to 2019). Flow cytometry had shown CD8+CD57+ cell expansion in the patients selected for sequencing. Instrument on record: Illumina HiSeq 2000. TCR beta VDJ combination and CDR3 sequence profiling used genomic DNA as the template. TCRdb trimmed the raw reads at Q25, called clones with MiXCR and kept productive beta chains. Rows are combined by CDR3 protein, so each entry shows the most common genes and DNA. Recorded for this sample are 200,000 to 300,000 distinct CDR3 sequences; 82% of them occurred a single time. The ten biggest clones cover 35% to 50% of the sample. Material: sorted CD4+, CD8+, or CD8+CD57+ T cells (not recorded which) from PBMCs. The receptors derive from a human donor with aplastic anemia.

CDR3 region: CASSQRLGTATYEQYF. The CDR3 nucleotides read TGTGCCAGCAGCCAAAGATTAGGGACAGCGACCTACGAGCAGTACTTC. This chain uses TRBV14 with TRBJ2-7; TRBD1 matches at 7 bases. Germline-derived CDR1 and CDR2 are SGHDN and FVKESK. CDR3 length: 16 amino acids. The V segment lost 2 bases and the J segment 2 bases; nucleotides outside the gene matches: 9.

The V gene is TRBV20-1, the J gene TRBJ2-3; TRBD1 might be the D (6 bases). Deletions cut 3 bases from V and 2 bases from J, with 15 bases between. The CDR3 loop spans 15 amino acids. In germline, CDR1 is DFQATT, CDR2 SNEGSKA (reference sequence). Here the CDR3 reads CSASAGDKNTDTQYF. The CDR3 DNA is TGCAGTGCTAGCGCCGGGGACAAGAACACAGATACGCAGTATTTT.

The gene calls are TRBV7-9 and TRBJ2-5, with 8 bases matching TRBD1. The junction had 17 bases not matched to a gene; V was cut back by 4 bases and J by 13 bases. The CDR3 contains 15 residues. CDR1 SEHNR and CDR2 FQNEAQ come from the germline V gene (reference sequence). The CDR3 spells CASSSDRTGNTEAYF. The CDR3 DNA sequence: TGTGCCAGCAGCTCAGATCGGACAGGGAACACGGAAGCGTACTTC.

This clonotype has a single count. A junction end diverges from the germline sequence, so it may reflect a read error. J is TRBJ2-5 and V is TRBV15, with 8 bases aligning to TRBD2. Germline V gene data show CDR1 as LNHNV and CDR2 as YYDKDF (reference sequence). The CDR3 spans 14 residues. The DNA of the CDR3 is TGCGCCACCAGCAGCGGGGGCGAGCAAGAGACCCAGTACTTC. Its protein product is CATSSGGEQETQYF.

The chain recombines TRBV19 with TRBJ2-1; either TRBD1 or TRBD2 may fit D (6 bases each). Germline lookup yields CDR1 LNHDA and CDR2 SQIVND (reference sequence). The CDR3 covers 14 residues. V shed 4 bases and J shed 9 bases, with 16 bases lying between them. The CDR3 region has the DNA TGTGCCAGTAGTAAAACTGGCGGGGACATTGAGCAGTTCTTC. Residues: CASSKTGGDIEQFF. The full variable domain, in which reference TRBV19 and TRBJ2-1 provide the parts outside the CDR3, is DGGITQSPKYLFRKEGQNVTLSCEQNLNHDAMYWYRQDPGQGLRLIYYSQIVNDFQKGDIAEGYSVSREKKESFPLTVTSAQKNPTAFYLCASSKTGGDIEQFFGPGTRLTVL.

The V and J genes are TRBV7-9 and TRBJ2-1; no reliable D call. There are 16 residues in the CDR3. Trimming stripped 5 bases from V and 11 bases from J, with 25 bases between. CDR1 SEHNR and CDR2 FQNEAQ come from the germline V gene (reference sequence). CDR3 sequence reads: CASSPRTGPTDTQQFF. CDR3 DNA: TGTGCCAGCAGCCCACGGACCGGGCCCACAGATACGCAGCAGTTCTTC.

As concerns this clonotype: Lacking the conserved final phenylalanine or tryptophan, this CDR3 likely reflects a read error. This rearrangement joins TRBV2 to TRBJ2-1; D call uncertain. Between the trimmed V and J ends, which lost 6 bases and 8 bases, there was a span of 20 bases. Germline lookup yields CDR1 SNHLY and CDR2 FYNNEI. CDR3 length: 15 amino acids. The CDR3 reads CASSQVSGSPDEQFV. The CDR3 bases are TGTGCCAGCAGCCAAGTGTCGGGCAGCCCGGATGAGCAGTTCGTC.

This chain connects TRBV9 to TRBJ2-3; no definite D call. The CDR3 consists of 14 residues. V was trimmed by 7 bases and J by 15 bases, leaving 27 bases between them. Per germline, CDR1 SGDLS and CDR2 YYNGEE. For the CDR3, the DNA is TGTGCCAGCGGAGTAGCTGGGAATCCCCAGTCGCTCTATTTT. Encoded protein: CASGVAGNPQSLYF.

The J gene is TRBJ2-1, the V gene TRBV2; D possibly corresponds to TRBD2 (5 bases). V lost 8 bases and J lost 15, with 32 bases in between. Germline assignment: CDR1 SNHLY and CDR2 FYNNEI. The CDR3 has 16 residues. CDR3 sequence: CASGGTTGVVNDEAFF. For the CDR3, the DNA is TGTGCCAGCGGAGGTACAACCGGCGTGGTGAACGATGAAGCGTTCTTC.

The rearrangement joins TRBV5-8 to TRBJ2-2; D might be TRBD2 (6 bases). V was shortened by 0 bases and J by 8 bases, with 11 bases between the two germline ends. Looked up from germline, CDR1 is SGHTS and CDR2 is YDEGEE. The CDR3 covers 14 residues. For the CDR3, the DNA is TGTGCCAGCAGCTTGGAGCTAGCGAGGGGGGAGCTGTTTTTT. Amino acids: CASSLELARGELFF.

This clonotype was observed a single time. The chain is built from TRBV9 and TRBJ2-7; no reliable D call. The germline CDR1 and CDR2 sequences are SGDLS and YYNGEE. Trimming removed 4 bases at V and 1 base at J, with 24 bases between. The CDR3 covers 18 residues. CDR3 DNA: TGTGCCAGCAGCCTCCACGCAGAAGAGCACTCCCTTTCCTACGAGCAGTACGTC. It yields the protein CASSLHAEEHSLSYEQYV.

Concerning this clonotype itself: Since no conserved phenylalanine or tryptophan closes the CDR3, a read error is the likely cause. The DNA is left out, because the CDR3 cannot be placed on it with certainty; the CDR3 is given as TCRdb lists it. This chain joins TRBV7-9 and TRBJ2-3; the table's D call of TRBD2 was not tested on the DNA. 13 amino acids form the CDR3, both terminal residues included. The germline CDR1 and CDR2 sequences are SEHNR and FQNEAQ (reference sequence). The CDR3 is CASSAGTSGTETQ.

V and J are TRBV7-2 and TRBJ2-1, with D possibly TRBD2 on 6 matching bases. There are 14 residues in the CDR3. Germline values: CDR1 SGHTA, CDR2 FQGNSA. Trimming left V 6 bases short and J 10 bases short, with 19 bases between. The CDR3 reads CASSEGGVRPEQFF. DNA for the CDR3: TGTGCCAGCAGTGAGGGAGGTGTCCGGCCGGAGCAGTTCTTC. The complete variable domain, with remaining parts taken from reference TRBV7-2 and TRBJ2-1, reads GAGVSQSPSNKVTEKGKDVELRCDPISGHTALYWYRQSLGQGLEFLIYFQGNSAPDKSGLPSDRFSAERTGGSVSTLTIQRTQQEDSAVYLCASSEGGVRPEQFFGPGTRLTVL.

The V and J genes are TRBV7-8 and TRBJ2-5; D assignment may be TRBD1 or TRBD2 (5 bases each). V dropped 3 bases and J dropped 4 bases, with 15 bases sitting between them. Germline CDR1 SGHVS, CDR2 FQNEAQ. The CDR3 totals 15 residues. CDR3 in DNA: TGTGCCAGCAGCTTCCGCCCAGGGACCGGAGAGACCCAGTACTTC. It yields the protein CASSFRPGTGETQYF.

This clonotype was detected only once. The V gene is TRBV7-9, the J gene TRBJ2-3; 8 nucleotides match TRBD2. CDR3 length: 13 amino acids. V trimming: 5 bases; J trimming: 8 bases; junction bases outside the gene matches: 6. Germline V lookup: CDR1 SEHNR, CDR2 FQNEAQ (reference sequence). The CDR3 is CASSEAGGGTQYF. CDR3 sequence (DNA): TGTGCCAGCAGCGAAGCCGGGGGGGGTACGCAGTATTTT.

Comment on this clonotype: A junction end diverges from the germline sequence, so it may reflect a read error. The J gene is TRBJ2-5, the V gene TRBV15, with D perhaps TRBD2 (5 bases). The CDR3 spans 15 residues. In germline, CDR1 is LNHNV, CDR2 YYDKDF (reference sequence). The CDR3 sequence: CATSRDPTVVGDWFF. The CDR3 coding sequence is TGTGCCACCAGCAGAGATCCAACGGTAGTGGGAGATTGGTTCTTC. Variable domain in full (rest from reference TRBV15 and TRBJ2-5): DAMVIQNPRYQVTQFGKPVTLSCSQTLNHNVMYWYQQKSSQAPKLLFHYYDKDFNNEADTPDNFQSRRPNTSFCFLDIRSPGLGDTAMYLCATSRDPTVVGDWFFGPGTRLLVL.

The chain employs TRBV6-4 and TRBJ2-1, with a weak D call TRBD1 (5 bases). This CDR3 is built from 14 residues. Trimming pared 6 bases from V and 8 bases from J, leaving 17 bases between. CDR1 and CDR2 from the germline V gene are MRHNA and SNTAGT. The CDR3 is CASRNFPQGDEQFF. DNA of the CDR3: TGTGCCAGCAGGAATTTCCCCCAGGGCGATGAGCAGTTCTTC.

This sequence joins TRBV10-3 and TRBJ2-7; D ambiguous. With 6 bases removed from V and 2 bases from J, the gap between germline ends came to 5 bases. CDR1 ENHRY and CDR2 SYGVKD come from the germline V gene. This CDR3 has 11 amino acids. CDR3 sequence reads: CAIRGTYEQYF. DNA for the CDR3: TGTGCCATCAGGGGAACCTACGAGCAGTACTTC.

Comment on this clonotype: One junction end does not reproduce the germline sequence, and a read error may be involved. The chain is built from TRBV7-3 and TRBJ2-5, with D uncertain. This CDR3 is built from 14 residues. Germline lookup yields CDR1 SGHTA and CDR2 FQGTGA. In nucleotides, the CDR3 is TGTGCCAGCAGCAGTGGGGAAGCTGGAGCCAACGTCTTGTTC. Its translation is CASSSGEAGANVLF.

The chain links TRBV7-2 to TRBJ1-2; maybe TRBD1 (6 bases). Between the trimmed V and J ends, which lost 0 bases and 6 bases, there was a span of 20 bases. CDR1 is SGHTA and CDR2 is FQGNSA in the germline V gene. This CDR3 contains 17 residues. The CDR3 nucleotides read TGTGCCAGCAGCTTAGCCCGAGGTCCCGAAAGGGGGGATGGCTACACCTTC. It translates to CASSLARGPERGDGYTF.

The chain couples TRBV2 to TRBJ2-1; perhaps TRBD2 as D (5 bases). V lost 3 bases to trimming and J lost 11 bases, with 17 bases between them. The CDR3 is 14 amino acids. Germline CDR1 is SNHLY and CDR2 is FYNNEI. The DNA for the CDR3 is TGTGCCAGCAGTGATGGGGAGTTCTATAAGCAGCAGTTCTTC. Encoded protein: CASSDGEFYKQQFF.

Turning to this clonotype: One junction end disagrees with the germline gene, perhaps due to a read error. J is TRBJ2-5 and V is TRBV7-3, with D possibly TRBD1 on 6 matching bases. Germline CDR1 SGHTA, CDR2 FQGTGA. The CDR3 spans 12 residues. The DNA of the CDR3 is TGTGCCAGACAGGGTCATCCGGACGGGCCGGCCTTC. Its translation: CARQGHPDGPAF.

This chain uses TRBV2 with TRBJ2-1, with D possibly TRBD2 on 6 matching bases. Trimming shortened V by 9 bases and J by 10 bases, and 19 bases separated the two germline ends. This CDR3 is built from 13 residues. In germline, CDR1 is SNHLY, CDR2 FYNNEI. CDR3 in amino acids: CARGTGGANEQFF. The CDR3 DNA reads as TGTGCCAGAGGGACTGGCGGGGCGAACGAGCAGTTCTTC. Filled out from reference TRBV2 and TRBJ2-1, the complete variable domain reads EPEVTQTPSHQVTQMGQEVILRCVPISNHLYFYWYRQILGQKVEFLVSFYNNEISEKSEIFDDQFSVERPDGSNFTLKIRSTKLEDSAMYFCARGTGGANEQFFGPGTRLTVL.

This chain connects TRBV15 to TRBJ2-3, with D hard to call. The V gene's germline CDR1 is LNHNV and CDR2 YYDKDF (reference sequence). This CDR3 spans 14 amino acids. Trimming stripped 0 bases from V and 9 bases from J, with 13 bases between. CDR3 in amino acids: CATSRDGENETQYF. The CDR3 DNA is TGTGCCACCAGCAGAGACGGCGAGAATGAGACGCAGTATTTT.

The chain is built from TRBV9 and TRBJ2-1, with 14 bases matching TRBD2. CDR1 and CDR2 (germline): SGDLS, YYNGEE. CDR3 size: 16 residues. V shed 4 bases and J 11 bases; nucleotides not matched to a gene: 11. In nucleotides, the CDR3 is TGTGCCAGCAGCCCCTGGACTAGCGGGGGGAGCGAGCAGCAGTTCTTC. Protein sequence: CASSPWTSGGSEQQFF.

This clonotype was counted between two and nine times. An end of the junction does not agree with germline; a read error may underlie this. The rearrangement links TRBV7-9 to TRBJ1-2, with D unclear. Looked up from germline, CDR1 is SEHNR and CDR2 is FQNEAQ (reference sequence). The CDR3 is made up of 15 amino acids. DNA of the CDR3: TGTGCCAGCAGCTTGACGGCGGGCGCCGACTACGGCTACACCTTC. Translated: CASSLTAGADYGYTF.

About this clonotype itself: Since no conserved phenylalanine or tryptophan closes the CDR3, a read error is the likely cause. The DNA is omitted, as the CDR3 cannot be located on it reliably, and the CDR3 follows TCRdb's listing. The chain combines TRBV7-9 with TRBJ2-3; the table's TRBD2 call for D was not verified on the DNA. CDR1 and CDR2 (germline): SEHNR, FQNEAQ (reference sequence). With termini counted, the CDR3 has 12 amino acids. This chain's CDR3 is CASSVQRSAGCY.

The chain links TRBV7-9 to TRBJ2-3; weak D call: TRBD2 (5 bases). The CDR3 runs to 15 residues. V dropped 1 base and J dropped 15 bases, with 23 bases sitting between them. Germline V gives CDR1 SEHNR, CDR2 FQNEAQ (reference sequence). The CDR3 region is CASSLVPGELVFEYF. CDR3 sequence (DNA): TGTGCCAGCAGCTTAGTACCCGGGGAGCTGGTTTTCGAATATTTT.